The sequence of this T cell receptor beta chain was determined in a study of identifying expanded T cells in peripheral blood. TCRdb keeps only in-frame clones here, not all; method: immunoSEQ multiplex PCR. The repertoire holds under 150,000 clones, with approximately 86% as singletons. The TCR comes from a person aged 18-69 years in good health. Sequencing input: blood.

The CDR3 nucleotides read TGTGCCAGCTCACCGGAGACAGCAGTGGCCCTCGATGAACTGTTTTTT. Protein sequence: CASSPETAVALDELFF. This sequence joins TRBV18 and TRBJ1-4, with a possible D match to TRBD1 (5 bases). The germline V gene has CDR1 KGHSH and CDR2 LQKENI. V lost 3 bases, J lost 12 bases, and 23 bases lay in between. The CDR3 is 16 residues long. Full variable domain (outside the CDR3, taken from reference TRBV18 and TRBJ1-4): NAGVMQNPRHLVRRRGQEARLRCSPMKGHSHVYWYRQLPEEGLKFMVYLQKENIIDESGMPKERFSAEFPKEGPSILRIQQVVRGDSAAYFCASSPETAVALDELFFGSGTQLSVL.